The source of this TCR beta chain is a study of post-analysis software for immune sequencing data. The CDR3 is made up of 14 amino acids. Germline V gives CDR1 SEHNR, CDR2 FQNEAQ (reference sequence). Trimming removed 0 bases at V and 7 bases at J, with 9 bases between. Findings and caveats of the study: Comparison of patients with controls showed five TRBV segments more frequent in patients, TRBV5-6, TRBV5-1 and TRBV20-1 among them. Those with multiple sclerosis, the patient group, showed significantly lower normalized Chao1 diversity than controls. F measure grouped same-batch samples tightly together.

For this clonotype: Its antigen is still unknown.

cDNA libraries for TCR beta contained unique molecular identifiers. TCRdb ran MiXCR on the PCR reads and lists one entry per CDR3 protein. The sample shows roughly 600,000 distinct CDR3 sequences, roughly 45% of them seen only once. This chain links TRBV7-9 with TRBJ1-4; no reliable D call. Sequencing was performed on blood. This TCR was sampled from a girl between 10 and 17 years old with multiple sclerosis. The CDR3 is CASSLAEAAEKLFF. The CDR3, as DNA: TGTGCCAGCAGCTTAGCAGAGGCCGCTGAAAAACTGTTTTTT.